This TCR beta chain is from a study of OX40 agonist ivuxolimab in advanced cancers. About the research overall: There were three patients with partial responses, one having hepatocellular carcinoma and two cutaneous melanoma.

This clone was detected a few times. The data were produced by immunoSEQ multiplex PCR, yet TCRdb's version contains in-frame clones alone and is incomplete. Of some 80,000 clones in the sample, about 88% were seen once. Trimming removed 5 bases from V and 2 bases from J, with 8 bases in between. The CDR3 has 13 amino acids. Germline V gene data show CDR1 as MNHNY and CDR2 as SVGAGI (reference sequence). Sampled blood was obtained at baseline, cycle 4 day 1, and cycle 7 day 1. The clonotype was recovered from an adult with an advanced solid tumor such as melanoma, head and neck, liver or kidney cancer. The sample in question was CD4+ or CD8+ T cells sorted from blood, obtained in a trial of the OX40 agonist ivuxolimab. The rearrangement uses TRBV6-6 and TRBJ2-3; D is unresolved. DNA for the CDR3: TGTGCCAGCAGTAGTCCCTACACAGATACGCAGTATTTT. Translation: CASSSPYTDTQYF.